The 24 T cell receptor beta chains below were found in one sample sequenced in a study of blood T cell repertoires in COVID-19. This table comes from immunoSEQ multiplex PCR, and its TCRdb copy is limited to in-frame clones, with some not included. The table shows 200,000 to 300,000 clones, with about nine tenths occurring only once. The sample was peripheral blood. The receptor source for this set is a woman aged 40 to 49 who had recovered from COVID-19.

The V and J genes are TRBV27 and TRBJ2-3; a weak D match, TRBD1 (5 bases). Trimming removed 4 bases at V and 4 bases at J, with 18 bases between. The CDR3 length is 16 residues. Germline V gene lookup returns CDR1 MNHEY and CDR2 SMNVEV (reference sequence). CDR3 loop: CASSSQGSGGADTQYF. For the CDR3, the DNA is TGTGCCAGCAGTTCCCAGGGATCGGGCGGCGCAGATACGCAGTATTTT.

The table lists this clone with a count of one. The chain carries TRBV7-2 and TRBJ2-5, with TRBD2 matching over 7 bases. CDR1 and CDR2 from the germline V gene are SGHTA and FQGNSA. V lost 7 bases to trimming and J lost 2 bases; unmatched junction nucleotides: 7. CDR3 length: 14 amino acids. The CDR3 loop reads CASNLPGLQETQYF. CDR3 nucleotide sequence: TGTGCCAGCAACCTTCCGGGACTACAAGAGACCCAGTACTTC. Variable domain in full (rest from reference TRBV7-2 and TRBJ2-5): GAGVSQSPSNKVTEKGKDVELRCDPISGHTALYWYRQSLGQGLEFLIYFQGNSAPDKSGLPSDRFSAERTGGSVSTLTIQRTQQEDSAVYLCASNLPGLQETQYFGPGTRLLVL.

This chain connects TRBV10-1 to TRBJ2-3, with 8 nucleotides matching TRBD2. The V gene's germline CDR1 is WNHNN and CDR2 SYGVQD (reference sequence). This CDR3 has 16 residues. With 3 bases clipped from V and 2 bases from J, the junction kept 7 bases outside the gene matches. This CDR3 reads CASSDYERGFTDTQYF. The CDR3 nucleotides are TGCGCCAGCAGTGATTATGAGCGGGGGTTCACAGATACGCAGTATTTT.

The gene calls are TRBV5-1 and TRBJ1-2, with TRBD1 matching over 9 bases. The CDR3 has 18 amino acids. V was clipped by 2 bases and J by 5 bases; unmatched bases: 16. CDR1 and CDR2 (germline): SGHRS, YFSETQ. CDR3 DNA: TGCGCCAGCAGCTTTTCGAAACCCGGGACAGGGATAGGGTATGGCTACACCTTC. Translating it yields CASSFSKPGTGIGYGYTF.

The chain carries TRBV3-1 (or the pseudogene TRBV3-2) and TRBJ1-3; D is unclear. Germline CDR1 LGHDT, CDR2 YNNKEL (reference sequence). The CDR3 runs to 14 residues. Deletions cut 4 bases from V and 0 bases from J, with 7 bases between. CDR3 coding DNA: TGTGCCAGCAGCCCCCTAGACTCTGGAAACACCATATATTTT. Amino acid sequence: CASSPLDSGNTIYF.

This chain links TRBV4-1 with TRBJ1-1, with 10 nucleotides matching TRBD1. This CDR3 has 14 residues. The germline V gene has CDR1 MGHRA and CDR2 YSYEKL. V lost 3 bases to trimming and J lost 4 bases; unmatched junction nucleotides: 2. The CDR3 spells CASSHRTGGTEAFF. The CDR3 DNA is TGCGCCAGCAGCCACAGGACAGGGGGCACTGAAGCTTTCTTT.

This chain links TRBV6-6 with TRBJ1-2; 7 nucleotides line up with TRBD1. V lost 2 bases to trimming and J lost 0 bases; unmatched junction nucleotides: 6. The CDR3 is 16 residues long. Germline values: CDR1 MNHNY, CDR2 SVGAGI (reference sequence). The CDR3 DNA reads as TGTGCCAGCAGTTACCGCAGGGGGGTTTCTAACTATGGCTACACCTTC. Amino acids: CASSYRRGVSNYGYTF.

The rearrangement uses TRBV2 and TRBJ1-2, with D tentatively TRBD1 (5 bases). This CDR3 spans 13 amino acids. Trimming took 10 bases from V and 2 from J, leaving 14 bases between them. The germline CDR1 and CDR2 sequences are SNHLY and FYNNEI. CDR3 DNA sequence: TGTGCCAACTCAGGGCGGTCGAACTATGGCTACACCTTC. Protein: CANSGRSNYGYTF. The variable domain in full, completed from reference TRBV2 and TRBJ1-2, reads EPEVTQTPSHQVTQMGQEVILRCVPISNHLYFYWYRQILGQKVEFLVSFYNNEISEKSEIFDDQFSVERPDGSNFTLKIRSTKLEDSAMYFCANSGRSNYGYTFGSGTRLTVV.

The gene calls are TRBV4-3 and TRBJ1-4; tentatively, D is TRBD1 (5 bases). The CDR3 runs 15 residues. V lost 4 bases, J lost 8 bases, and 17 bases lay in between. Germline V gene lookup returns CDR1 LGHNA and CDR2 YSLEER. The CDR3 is CASSRVGGEREKLFF. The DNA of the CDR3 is TGCGCCAGCAGCCGCGTGGGGGGGGAAAGGGAAAAACTGTTTTTT.

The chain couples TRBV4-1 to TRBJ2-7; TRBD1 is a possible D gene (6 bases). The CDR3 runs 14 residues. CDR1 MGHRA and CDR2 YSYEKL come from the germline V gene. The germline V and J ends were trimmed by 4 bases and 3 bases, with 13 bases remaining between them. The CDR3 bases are TGCGCCAGCAGCCGCGATGGGGGCGGCTACGAGCAGTACTTC. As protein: CASSRDGGGYEQYF.

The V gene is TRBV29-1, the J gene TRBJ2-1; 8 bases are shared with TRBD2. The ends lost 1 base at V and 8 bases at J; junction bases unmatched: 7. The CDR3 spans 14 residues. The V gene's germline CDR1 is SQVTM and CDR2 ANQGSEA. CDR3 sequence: CSVEAPGGVYEQFF. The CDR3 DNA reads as TGCAGCGTTGAAGCCCCGGGGGGGGTATATGAGCAGTTCTTC.

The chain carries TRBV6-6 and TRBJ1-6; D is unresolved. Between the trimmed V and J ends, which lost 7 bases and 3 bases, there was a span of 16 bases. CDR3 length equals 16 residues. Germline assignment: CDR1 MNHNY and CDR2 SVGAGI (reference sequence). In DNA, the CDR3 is TGTGCCAGCATCTTACACCTCCGCCTCTATAATTCACCCCTCCACTTT. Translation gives CASILHLRLYNSPLHF.

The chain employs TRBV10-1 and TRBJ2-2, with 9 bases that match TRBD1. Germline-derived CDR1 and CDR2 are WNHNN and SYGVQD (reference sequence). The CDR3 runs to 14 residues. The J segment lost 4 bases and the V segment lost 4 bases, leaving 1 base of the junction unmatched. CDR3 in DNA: TGCGCCAGCAGTGCGGACAGGGGCACCGGGGAGCTGTTTTTT. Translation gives CASSADRGTGELFF.

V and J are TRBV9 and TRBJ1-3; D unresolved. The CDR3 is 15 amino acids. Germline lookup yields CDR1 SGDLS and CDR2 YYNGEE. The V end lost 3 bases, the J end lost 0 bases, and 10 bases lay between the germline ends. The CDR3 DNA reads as TGTGCCAGCAGCGGAGACATAACCTCTGGAAACACCATATATTTT. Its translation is CASSGDITSGNTIYF.

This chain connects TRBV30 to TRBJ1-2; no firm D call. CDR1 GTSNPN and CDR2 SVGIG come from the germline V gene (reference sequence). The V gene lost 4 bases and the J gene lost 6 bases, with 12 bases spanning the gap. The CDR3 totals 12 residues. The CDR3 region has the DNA TGTGCCTGGACGGGAGGGTCTCATGGCTACACCTTC. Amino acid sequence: CAWTGGSHGYTF.

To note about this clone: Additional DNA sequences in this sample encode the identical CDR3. CDR3 loop: CASSVTGRTEAFF. The CDR3 coding sequence is TGTGCCAGCAGCGTTACAGGGCGGACTGAAGCTTTCTTT. This chain links TRBV9 with TRBJ1-1, with D perhaps TRBD1 (6 bases). Looked up from germline, CDR1 is SGDLS and CDR2 is YYNGEE. CDR3 size: 13 residues. V lost 2 bases, J lost 5 bases, and 10 bases lay in between.

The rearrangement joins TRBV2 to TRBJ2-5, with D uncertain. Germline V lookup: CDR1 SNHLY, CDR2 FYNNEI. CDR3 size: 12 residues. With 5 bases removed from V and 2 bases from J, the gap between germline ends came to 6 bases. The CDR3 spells CASSPRQETQYF. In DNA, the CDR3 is TGTGCCAGCAGTCCCAGACAAGAGACCCAGTACTTC.

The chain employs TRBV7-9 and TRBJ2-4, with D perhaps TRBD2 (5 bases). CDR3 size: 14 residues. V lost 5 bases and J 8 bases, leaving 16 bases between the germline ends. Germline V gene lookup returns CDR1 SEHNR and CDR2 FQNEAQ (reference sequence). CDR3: CASSERASRDIQYF. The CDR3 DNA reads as TGTGCCAGCAGCGAACGGGCCTCGAGGGACATTCAGTACTTC.

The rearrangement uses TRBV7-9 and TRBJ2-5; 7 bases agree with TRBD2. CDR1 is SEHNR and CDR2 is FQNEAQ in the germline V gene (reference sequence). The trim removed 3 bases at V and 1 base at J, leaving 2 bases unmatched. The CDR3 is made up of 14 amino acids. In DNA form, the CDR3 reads TGTGCCAGCAGCTTGGCGGGGGTCCAAGAGACCCAGTACTTC. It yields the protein CASSLAGVQETQYF.

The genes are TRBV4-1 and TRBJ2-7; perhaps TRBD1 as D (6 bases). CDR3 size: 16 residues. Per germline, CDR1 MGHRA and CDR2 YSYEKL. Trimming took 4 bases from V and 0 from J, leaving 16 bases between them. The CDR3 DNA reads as TGCGCCAGCAGCCGAAGCGGACAGCCCTTCTCCTACGAGCAGTACTTC. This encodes CASSRSGQPFSYEQYF.

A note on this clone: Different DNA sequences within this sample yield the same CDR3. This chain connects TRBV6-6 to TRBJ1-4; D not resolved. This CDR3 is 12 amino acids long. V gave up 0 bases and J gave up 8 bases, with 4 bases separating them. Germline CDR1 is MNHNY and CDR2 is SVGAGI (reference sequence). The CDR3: CASSYSREKLFF. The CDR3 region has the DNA TGTGCCAGCAGTTACTCGCGAGAAAAACTGTTTTTT.

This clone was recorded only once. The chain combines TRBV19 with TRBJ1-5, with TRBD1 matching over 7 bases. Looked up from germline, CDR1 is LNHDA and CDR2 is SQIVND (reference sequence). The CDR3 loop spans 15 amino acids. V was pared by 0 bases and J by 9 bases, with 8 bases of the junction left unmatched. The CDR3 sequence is CASSIDLARGLPQHF. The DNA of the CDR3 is TGTGCCAGTAGTATAGATCTGGCCAGGGGGTTGCCCCAGCATTTT.

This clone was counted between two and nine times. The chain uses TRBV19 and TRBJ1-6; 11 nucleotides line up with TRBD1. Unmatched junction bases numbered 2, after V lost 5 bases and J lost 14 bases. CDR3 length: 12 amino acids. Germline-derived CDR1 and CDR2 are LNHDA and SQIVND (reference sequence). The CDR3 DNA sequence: TGTGCCAGTAGTGGGACAGGGGGAACCCTCCACTTT. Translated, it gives CASSGTGGTLHF.

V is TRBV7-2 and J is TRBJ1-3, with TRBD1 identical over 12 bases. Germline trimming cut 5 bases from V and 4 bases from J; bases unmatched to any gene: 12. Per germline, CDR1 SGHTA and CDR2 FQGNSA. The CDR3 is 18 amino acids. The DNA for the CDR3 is TGTGCCAGCAGCGGCCGCGGGACAGGGGGCGCGGGGGGAAACACCATATATTTT. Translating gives CASSGRGTGGAGGNTIYF.